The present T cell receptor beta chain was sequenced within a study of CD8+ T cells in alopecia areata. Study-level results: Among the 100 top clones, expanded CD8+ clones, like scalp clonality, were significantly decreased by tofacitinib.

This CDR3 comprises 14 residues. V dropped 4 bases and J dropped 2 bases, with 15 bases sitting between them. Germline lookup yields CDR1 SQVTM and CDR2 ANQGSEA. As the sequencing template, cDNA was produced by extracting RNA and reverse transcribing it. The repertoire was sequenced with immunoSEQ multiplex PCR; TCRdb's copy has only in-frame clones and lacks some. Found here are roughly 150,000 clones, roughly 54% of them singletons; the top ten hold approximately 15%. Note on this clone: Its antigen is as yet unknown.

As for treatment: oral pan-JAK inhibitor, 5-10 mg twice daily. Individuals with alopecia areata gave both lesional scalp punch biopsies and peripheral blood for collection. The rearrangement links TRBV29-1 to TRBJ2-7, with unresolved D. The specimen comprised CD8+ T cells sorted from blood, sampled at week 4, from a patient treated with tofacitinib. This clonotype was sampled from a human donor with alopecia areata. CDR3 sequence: CSVVPSDYAYEQYF. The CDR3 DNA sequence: TGCAGCGTTGTCCCGAGCGATTATGCCTACGAGCAGTACTTC.